This section outlines one T cell receptor (beta chain) sequence together with its context. Original processing notes: Estimated nucleated cell counts came from reference gene primer amplification. The table came from immunoSEQ multiplex PCR; TCRdb's copy has only in-frame clones and leaves some out. Clonal size and the V and J genes are those of that table, whereas D and trimming came from the DNA. Of around 180,000 clones in the sample, about 85% are singletons; the top ten hold approximately 24%. V trimming: 0 bases; J trimming: 7 bases; junction bases outside the gene matches: 4. Looked up from germline, CDR1 is SGHDT and CDR2 is YYEEEE. The CDR3 loop spans 14 amino acids. The source of the sample is a study of blood T cell repertoires in COVID-19. Study-wide background: Samples of COVID-19 (acute and convalescent) were obtained from the United States, Italy and Spain.

The chain links TRBV5-6 to TRBJ1-5, with 7 bases matching TRBD1. The source of this sequence is a man in his 60s with acute or convalescent COVID-19. Material: peripheral blood. CDR3 coding DNA: TGTGCCAGCAGCTTGGGAGGGGGCGGGCAGCCCCAGCATTTT. It specifies CASSLGGGGQPQHF.